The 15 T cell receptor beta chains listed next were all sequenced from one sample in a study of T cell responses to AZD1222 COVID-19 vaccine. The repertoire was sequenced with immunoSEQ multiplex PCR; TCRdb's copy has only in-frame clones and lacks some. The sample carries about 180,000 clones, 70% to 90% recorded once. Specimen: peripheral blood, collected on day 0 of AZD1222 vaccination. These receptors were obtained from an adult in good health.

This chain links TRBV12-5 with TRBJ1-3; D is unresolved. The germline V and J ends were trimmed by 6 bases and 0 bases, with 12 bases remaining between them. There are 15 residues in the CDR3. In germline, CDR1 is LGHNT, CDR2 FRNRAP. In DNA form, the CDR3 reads TGTGCTAGTGGCCCCAAAGTTGGCTCTGGAAACACCATATATTTT. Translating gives CASGPKVGSGNTIYF.

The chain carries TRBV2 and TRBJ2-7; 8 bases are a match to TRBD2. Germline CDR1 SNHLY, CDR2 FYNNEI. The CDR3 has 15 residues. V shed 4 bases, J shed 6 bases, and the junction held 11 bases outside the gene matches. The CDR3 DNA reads TGTGCCAGCAGTGCCGGCGGGGGGTTCGGGGTCGAGCAGTACTTC. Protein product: CASSAGGGFGVEQYF. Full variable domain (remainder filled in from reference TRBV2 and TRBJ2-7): EPEVTQTPSHQVTQMGQEVILRCVPISNHLYFYWYRQILGQKVEFLVSFYNNEISEKSEIFDDQFSVERPDGSNFTLKIRSTKLEDSAMYFCASSAGGGFGVEQYFGPGTRLTVT.

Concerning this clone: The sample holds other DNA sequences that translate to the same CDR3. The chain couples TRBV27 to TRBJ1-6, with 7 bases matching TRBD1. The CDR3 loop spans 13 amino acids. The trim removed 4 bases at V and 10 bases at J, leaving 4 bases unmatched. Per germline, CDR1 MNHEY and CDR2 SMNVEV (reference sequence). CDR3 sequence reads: CASSSTGRSPLHF. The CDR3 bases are TGTGCCAGCAGTTCGACAGGGAGGTCACCCCTCCACTTT.

CDR3 residues: CASSQEAAYERYF. The DNA of the CDR3 is TGCGCCAGCAGCCAAGAGGCAGCCTACGAGAGGTACTTC. The chain employs TRBV4-1 and TRBJ2-7; unclear D gene. V dropped 0 bases and J dropped 12 bases, with 15 bases sitting between them. CDR1 is MGHRA, CDR2 YSYEKL, per germline. The CDR3 runs 13 residues.

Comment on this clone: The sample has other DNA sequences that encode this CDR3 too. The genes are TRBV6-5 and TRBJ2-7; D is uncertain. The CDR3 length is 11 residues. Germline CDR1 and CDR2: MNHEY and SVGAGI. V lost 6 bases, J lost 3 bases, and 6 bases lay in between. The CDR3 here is CASSSIYEQYF. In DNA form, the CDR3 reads TGTGCCAGCAGCTCCATCTACGAGCAGTACTTC.

CDR3 sequence reads: CASSHLDRAGDTGELFF. Written as DNA, the CDR3 is TGCGCCAGCAGTCATCTCGACAGAGCCGGGGACACCGGGGAGCTGTTTTTT. The chain combines TRBV23-1 with TRBJ2-2; the D gene could be TRBD1 or TRBD2 (5 bases each). TRBV23-1 is treated as an ORF (open reading frame) with a function not yet certain. V shed 3 bases and J shed 3 bases, with 17 bases lying between them. The CDR3 is 17 residues long.

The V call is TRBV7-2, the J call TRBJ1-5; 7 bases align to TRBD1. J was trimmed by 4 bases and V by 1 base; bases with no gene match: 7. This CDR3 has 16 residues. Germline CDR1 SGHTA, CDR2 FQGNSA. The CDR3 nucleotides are TGTGCCAGCAGCTTAGTAGGTCAGGGGGGGAATCAGCCCCAGCATTTT. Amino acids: CASSLVGQGGNQPQHF.

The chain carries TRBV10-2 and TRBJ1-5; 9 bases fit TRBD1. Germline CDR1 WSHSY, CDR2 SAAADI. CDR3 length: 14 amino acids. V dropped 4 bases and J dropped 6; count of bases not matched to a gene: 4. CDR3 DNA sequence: TGCGCCAGCAGTGGGGGACAGGGTCCTCAGCCCCAGCATTTT. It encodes CASSGGQGPQPQHF.

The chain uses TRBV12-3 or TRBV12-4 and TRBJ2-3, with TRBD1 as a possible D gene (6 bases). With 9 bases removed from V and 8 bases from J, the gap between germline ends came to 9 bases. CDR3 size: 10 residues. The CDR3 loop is CASSRGTQYF. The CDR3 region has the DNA TGTGCCAGTAGCAGGGGTACGCAGTATTTT.

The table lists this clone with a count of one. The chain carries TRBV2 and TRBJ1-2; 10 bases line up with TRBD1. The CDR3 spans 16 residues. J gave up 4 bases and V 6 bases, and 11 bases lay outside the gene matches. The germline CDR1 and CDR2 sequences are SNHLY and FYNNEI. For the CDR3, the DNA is TGTGCCAGCAGCCCAGCCGGGACAGGGGAGCTCTATGGCTACACCTTC. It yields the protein CASSPAGTGELYGYTF.

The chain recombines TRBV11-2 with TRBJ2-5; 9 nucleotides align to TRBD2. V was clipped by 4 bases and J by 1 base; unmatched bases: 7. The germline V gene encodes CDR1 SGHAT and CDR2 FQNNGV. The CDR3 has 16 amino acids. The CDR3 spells CASSSPGTSSQETQYF. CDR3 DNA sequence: TGTGCCAGCAGCTCCCCCGGGACTAGCAGCCAAGAGACCCAGTACTTC.

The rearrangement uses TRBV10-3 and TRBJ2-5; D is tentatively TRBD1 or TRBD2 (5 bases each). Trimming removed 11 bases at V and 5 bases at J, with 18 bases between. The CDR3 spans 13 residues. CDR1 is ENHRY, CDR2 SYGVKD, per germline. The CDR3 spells CASSDQGGETQYF. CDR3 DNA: TGTGCCTCTTCGGATCAGGGCGGGGAGACCCAGTACTTC.

DNA for the CDR3: TGTGCCAGCAGCCAAGTGATCGACAGGGGCACTGAAGCTTTCTTT. This codes for CASSQVIDRGTEAFF. V is TRBV3-1 (or the pseudogene TRBV3-2) and J is TRBJ1-1; 8 bases line up with TRBD1. The CDR3 has 15 amino acids. Germline CDR1 reads LGHDT; CDR2 reads YNNKEL (reference sequence). The V segment lost 1 base and the J segment 4 bases; nucleotides outside the gene matches: 5.

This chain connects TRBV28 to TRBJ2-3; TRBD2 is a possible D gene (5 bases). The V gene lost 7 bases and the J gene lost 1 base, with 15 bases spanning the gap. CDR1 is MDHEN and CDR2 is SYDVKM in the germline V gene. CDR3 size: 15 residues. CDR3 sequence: CASTPPRGRTDTQYF. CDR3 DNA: TGTGCCAGCACTCCACCCCGCGGGCGCACAGATACGCAGTATTTT.

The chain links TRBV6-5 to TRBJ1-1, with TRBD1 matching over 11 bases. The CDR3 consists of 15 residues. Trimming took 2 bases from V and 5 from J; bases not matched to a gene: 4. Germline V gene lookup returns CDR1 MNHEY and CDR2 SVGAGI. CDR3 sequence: CASSYMGTGGTEAFF. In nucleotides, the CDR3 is TGTGCCAGCAGTTACATGGGGACAGGGGGGACTGAAGCTTTCTTT.